This TCR beta chain was sequenced in a study of T-cell reconstitution after alpha-beta-depleted transplantation in children. CDR1 is LNHNV, CDR2 YYDKDF, per germline (reference sequence). With 5 bases removed from V and 5 bases from J, the gap between germline ends came to 10 bases. The CDR3 spans 13 residues. Unique molecular identifiers were incorporated when the TCRbeta library was constructed. TCRdb used MiXCR to reprocess the PCR reads, holding one entry per CDR3 protein. The sample carries approximately 420,000 distinct CDR3 sequences, 9.5% to 13% recorded once. This clonotype occurred many times.

Specimen: PBMCs from the stem cell graft donor, collected from the stem cell graft. The TCR originated in a human donor who donated a stem cell graft to a child with acute myeloid leukemia. The chain is built from TRBV15 and TRBJ1-5; D gene unclear. CDR3 DNA: TGTGCCACCAGCGGTGGAAGGGATCAGCCCCAGCATTTT. It codes for CATSGGRDQPQHF. Filled out from reference TRBV15 and TRBJ1-5, the complete variable domain reads DAMVIQNPRYQVTQFGKPVTLSCSQTLNHNVMYWYQQKSSQAPKLLFHYYDKDFNNEADTPDNFQSRRPNTSFCFLDIRSPGLGDTAMYLCATSGGRDQPQHFGDGTRLSIL.